This is a list of T cell receptor beta chains from one sample in a study of CD8 T cells in ankylosing spondylitis. TCRdb passed the 5' RACE reads through MiXCR, listing each CDR3 protein once. The repertoire holds 250,000 to 350,000 distinct CDR3 sequences, with 15% to 20% as singletons. Sequencing used blood, either unsorted or a sorted T cell fraction (not recorded which). The receptor source for this set is a male donor with ankylosing spondylitis or in good health (not recorded which). Both conserved end residues are part of each CDR3. D genes are given only for firm matches. The listing skips clone size in some rows; elsewhere it reads once, few, many or a size class.

d_call,clone_size,v_call,j_call,cdr3_length,cdr3_aa,cdr3_nt
NA,few,TRBV29-1,TRBJ1-2,12,CSGEWDDYGYTF,TGCAGCGGTGAATGGGACGACTATGGCTACACCTTC
NA,NA,TRBV20-1,TRBJ2-1,11,CSAGPEYEQFF,TGCAGTGCTGGGCCCGAGTATGAGCAGTTCTTC
NA,few,TRBV5-1,TRBJ1-3,16,CASSLANDGAGNTIYF,TGCGCCAGCAGCTTGGCCAACGACGGCGCTGGAAACACCATATATTTT
TRBD2,many,TRBV20-1,TRBJ2-5,16,CSARDTTSGTQETQYF,TGCAGTGCTAGAGATACGACTAGCGGGACCCAAGAGACCCAGTACTTC
TRBD1,many,TRBV10-3,TRBJ2-1,13,CAISRTGVNEQFF,TGTGCCATCAGTAGGACAGGGGTCAATGAGCAGTTCTTC
NA,few,TRBV20-1,TRBJ2-5,12,CSARDMGETQYF,TGCAGTGCTAGAGATATGGGGGAGACCCAGTACTTC
TRBD1,many,TRBV20-1,TRBJ1-4,15,CSARRPDRGVEKLFF,TGCAGTGCTAGACGCCCCGACAGGGGGGTAGAAAAACTGTTTTTT
NA,few,TRBV30,TRBJ2-2,14,CAWIGRSNTGELFF,TGTGCCTGGATCGGGAGATCAAACACCGGGGAGCTGTTTTTT
NA,NA,TRBV20-1,TRBJ2-1,11,CSAGGAGPQFF,TGCAGTGCGGGGGGGGCGGGACCGCAGTTCTTC
TRBD1,few,TRBV6-2/TRBV6-3,TRBJ2-1,15,CASRLGTGVYNEQFF,TGTGCCAGCAGACTCGGGACAGGGGTTTACAATGAGCAGTTCTTC
NA,few,TRBV7-6,TRBJ1-1,13,CASSLQQGSGAFF,TGTGCCAGCAGCTTACAGCAGGGTTCGGGGGCTTTCTTT
TRBD1,many,TRBV7-8,TRBJ1-1,15,CASSNWTGLNTEAFF,TGTGCCAGCAGCAATTGGACAGGGTTGAACACTGAAGCTTTCTTT
TRBD2,NA,TRBV12-3/TRBV12-4,TRBJ2-2,14,CASSFAGLAGELFF,TGTGCCAGCAGTTTCGCCGGACTAGCCGGGGAGCTGTTTTTT
NA,NA,TRBV29-1,TRBJ1-1,14,CSARGQNTNTEAFF,TGCAGCGCGCGGGGCCAAAATACGAACACTGAAGCTTTCTTT
NA,NA,TRBV12-3/TRBV12-4,TRBJ2-5,14,CASSQQWESETQYF,TGTGCCAGCAGTCAACAGTGGGAATCAGAGACCCAGTACTTC
NA,few,TRBV12-3/TRBV12-4,TRBJ1-2,13,CASSLATSTGYTF,TGTGCCAGCAGTTTAGCTACCAGCACGGGCTACACCTTC
TRBD1,once,TRBV7-6,TRBJ2-2,16,CASSLSGTGDTGELFF,TGTGCCAGCAGCTTAAGCGGGACAGGGGACACCGGGGAGCTGTTTTTT
NA,NA,TRBV6-5,TRBJ2-1,12,CASSSLADEQFF,TGTGCCAGCAGTTCACTAGCCGATGAGCAGTTCTTC
NA,NA,TRBV5-1,TRBJ1-2,14,CASSQATGNYGYTF,TGCGCCAGCAGCCAGGCTACCGGTAACTATGGCTACACCTTC
NA,NA,TRBV20-1,TRBJ2-5,14,CSARDTSSQETQYF,TGCAGTGCTAGAGACACTAGCTCCCAAGAGACCCAGTACTTC
TRBD1,NA,TRBV5-5,TRBJ1-1,15,CASSLTGDLNTEAFF,TGTGCCAGCAGCCTCACAGGGGACCTGAACACTGAAGCTTTCTTT
NA,few,TRBV12-3/TRBV12-4,TRBJ2-2,17,CASSADHSLFNTGELFF,TGTGCCAGCAGCGCGGACCATTCACTTTTCAACACCGGGGAGCTGTTTTTT
NA,NA,TRBV15,TRBJ2-1,13,CATSRDPPDEQFF,TGTGCCACCAGCAGAGATCCCCCCGATGAGCAGTTCTTC
NA,NA,TRBV6-1,TRBJ1-1,14,CASMRGRLNTEAFF,TGTGCCAGCATGCGGGGTAGGCTGAACACTGAAGCTTTCTTT
NA,NA,TRBV20-1,TRBJ1-1,13,CSARNDRNTEAFF,TGCAGTGCTAGAAATGACAGGAACACTGAAGCTTTCTTT
NA,NA,TRBV28,TRBJ2-1,13,CASTTWQGFDQFF,TGTGCCAGCACCACGTGGCAGGGGTTTGATCAGTTCTTC
TRBD2,once,TRBV11-2,TRBJ2-3,15,CASSSAGLATDTQYF,TGTGCCAGCAGCTCCGCGGGACTAGCGACAGATACGCAGTATTTT
NA,NA,TRBV15,TRBJ2-5,15,CATSRDLSGQETQYF,TGTGCCACCAGCAGAGATCTTAGCGGTCAAGAGACCCAGTACTTC
NA,NA,TRBV7-8,TRBJ1-3,16,CASSLRTAGSGNTIYF,TGTGCCAGCAGCCTCCGGACAGCGGGCTCTGGAAACACCATATATTTT
NA,NA,TRBV29-1,TRBJ2-2,13,CSVVPRLTGELFF,TGCAGCGTTGTCCCACGGCTCACCGGGGAGCTGTTTTTT
TRBD2,few,TRBV12-3/TRBV12-4,TRBJ2-3,15,CASRQTLAGADTQYF,TGTGCCAGCAGACAGACACTAGCGGGGGCAGATACGCAGTATTTT
TRBD2,NA,TRBV12-3/TRBV12-4,TRBJ2-2,14,CASSRLAGAGELFF,TGTGCCAGCAGCCGTCTAGCGGGCGCCGGGGAGCTGTTTTTT
NA,NA,TRBV12-3/TRBV12-4,TRBJ2-5,13,CASRSVSGETQYF,TGTGCCAGCAGGTCGGTCTCAGGGGAGACCCAGTACTTC